This T cell receptor beta chain derives from a study of blood T cells in healthy people across ages. As regards this clonotype: Its specificity is unknown.

The authors drew ten milliliters of peripheral blood from each donor. They isolated at least 7 million PBMCs from each sample. Alongside a J-beta primer mix, a sample-barcoded 5' primer served in a second PCR lasting roughly 6 to 12 cycles. Through a template-switch adaptor with 12 random nucleotides, each cDNA molecule received a tag. TCRdb re-called the 5' RACE reads with MiXCR, one entry per CDR3 protein. The table lists around 1,500,000 distinct CDR3 sequences, approximately 28% of them singletons, with 7.7% in the top ten. Germline V gives CDR1 LGHNA, CDR2 YNFKEQ. Trimming cost V 0 bases and J 2 bases, with 5 bases left between them. The CDR3 length is 13 residues. Study-level results: Relative to aged donors, long-lived donors carried more naive CD4+ cells and displayed higher diversity.

The clonotype originates from a woman aged 25 to 45 in good health. The chain has TRBV4-2 and TRBJ2-7, with D perhaps matching TRBD1 or TRBD2 (5 bases each). The sample comprised blood. The CDR3 region has the DNA TGTGCCAGCAGCCAAGAGGGGGCCTACGAGCAGTACTTC. Translated: CASSQEGAYEQYF.